This T cell receptor beta chain comes out of a study of OX40 agonist ivuxolimab in advanced cancers. Libraries were prepared by immunoSEQ multiplex PCR; TCRdb keeps only in-frame clonotypes and omits some of them. The data show approximately 60,000 clones, more than 80% seen once. J was trimmed by 6 bases and V by 2 bases; bases with no gene match: 11. Germline V gives CDR1 GTSNPN, CDR2 SVGIG (reference sequence). CDR3 size: 16 residues. The chain is built from TRBV30 and TRBJ2-3, with 10 bases matching TRBD2. The input for sequencing was CD4+ or CD8+ T cells sorted from blood, taken in a trial of the OX40 agonist ivuxolimab. The sequence was obtained from an adult with an advanced solid tumor such as melanoma, head and neck, liver or kidney cancer. The CDR3 DNA is TGTGCCTGGAGTACACTAGCGGGACTAGCTCCGGATACGCAGTATTTT. It is translated as CAWSTLAGLAPDTQYF.